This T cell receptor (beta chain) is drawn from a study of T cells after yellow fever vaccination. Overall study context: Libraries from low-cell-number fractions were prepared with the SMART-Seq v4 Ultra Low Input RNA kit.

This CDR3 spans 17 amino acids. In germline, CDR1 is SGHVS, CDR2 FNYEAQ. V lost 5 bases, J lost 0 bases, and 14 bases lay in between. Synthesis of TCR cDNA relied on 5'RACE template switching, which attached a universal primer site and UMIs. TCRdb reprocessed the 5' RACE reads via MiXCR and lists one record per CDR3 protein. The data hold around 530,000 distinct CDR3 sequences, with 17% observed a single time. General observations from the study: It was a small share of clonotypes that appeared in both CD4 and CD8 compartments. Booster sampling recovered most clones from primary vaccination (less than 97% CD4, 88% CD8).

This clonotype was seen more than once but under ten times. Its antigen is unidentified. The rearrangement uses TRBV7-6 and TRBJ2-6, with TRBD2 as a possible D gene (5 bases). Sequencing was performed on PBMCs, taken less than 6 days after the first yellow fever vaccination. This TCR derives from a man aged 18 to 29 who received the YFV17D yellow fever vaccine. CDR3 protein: CASSPRDWISGANVLTF. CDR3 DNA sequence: TGTGCCAGCAGCCCCCGGGATTGGATCTCTGGGGCCAACGTCCTGACTTTC. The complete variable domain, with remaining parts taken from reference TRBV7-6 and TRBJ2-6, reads GAGVSQSPRYKVTKRGQDVALRCDPISGHVSLYWYRQALGQGPEFLTYFNYEAQQDKSGLPNDRFSAERPEGSISTLTIQRTEQRDSAMYRCASSPRDWISGANVLTFGAGSRLTVL.